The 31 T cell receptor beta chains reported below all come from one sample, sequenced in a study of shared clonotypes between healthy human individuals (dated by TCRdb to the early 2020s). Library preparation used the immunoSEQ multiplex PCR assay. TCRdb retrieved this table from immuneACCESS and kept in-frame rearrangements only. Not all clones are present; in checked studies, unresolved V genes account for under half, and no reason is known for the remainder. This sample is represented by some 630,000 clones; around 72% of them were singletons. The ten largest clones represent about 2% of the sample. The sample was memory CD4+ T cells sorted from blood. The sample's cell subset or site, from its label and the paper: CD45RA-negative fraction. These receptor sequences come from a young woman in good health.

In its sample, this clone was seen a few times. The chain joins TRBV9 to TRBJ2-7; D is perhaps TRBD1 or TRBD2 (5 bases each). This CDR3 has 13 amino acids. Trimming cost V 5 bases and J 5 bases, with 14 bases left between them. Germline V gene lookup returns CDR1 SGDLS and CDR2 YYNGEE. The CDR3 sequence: CASSPGAANEQYF. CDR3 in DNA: TGTGCCAGCAGTCCCGGGGCAGCCAACGAGCAGTACTTC.

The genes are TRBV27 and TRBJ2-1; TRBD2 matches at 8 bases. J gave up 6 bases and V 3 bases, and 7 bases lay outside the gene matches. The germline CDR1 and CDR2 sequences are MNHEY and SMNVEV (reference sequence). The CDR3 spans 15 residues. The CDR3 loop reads CASSFRLAGLNEQFF. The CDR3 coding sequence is TGTGCCAGCAGTTTCCGGCTAGCGGGCCTCAATGAGCAGTTCTTC.

The CDR3 reads CASSRSSGAYEQYF. The CDR3 DNA reads as TGTGCCAGCTCACGCTCTAGCGGAGCCTACGAGCAGTACTTC. The chain links TRBV18 to TRBJ2-7; 7 nucleotides match TRBD2. V shed 4 bases and J 2 bases; nucleotides not matched to a gene: 5. Germline CDR1 reads KGHSH; CDR2 reads LQKENI. The CDR3 loop spans 14 amino acids.

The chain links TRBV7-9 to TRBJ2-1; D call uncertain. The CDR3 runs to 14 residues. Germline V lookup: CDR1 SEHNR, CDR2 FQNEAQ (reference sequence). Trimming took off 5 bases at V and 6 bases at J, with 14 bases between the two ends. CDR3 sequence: CASSPGSAINEQFF. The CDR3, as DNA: TGTGCCAGCAGCCCCGGATCAGCGATCAATGAGCAGTTCTTC.

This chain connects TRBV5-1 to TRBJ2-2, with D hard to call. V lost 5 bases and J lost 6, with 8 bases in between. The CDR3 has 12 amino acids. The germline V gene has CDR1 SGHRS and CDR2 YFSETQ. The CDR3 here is CASSLESGELFF. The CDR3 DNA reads TGCGCCAGCAGTCTTGAGTCCGGGGAGCTGTTTTTT.

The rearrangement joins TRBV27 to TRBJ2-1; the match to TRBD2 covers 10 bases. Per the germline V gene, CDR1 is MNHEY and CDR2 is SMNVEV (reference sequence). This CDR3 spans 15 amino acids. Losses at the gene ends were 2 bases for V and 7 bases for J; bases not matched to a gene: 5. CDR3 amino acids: CASSLKAGGVNEQFF. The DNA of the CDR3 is TGTGCCAGCAGTTTAAAAGCGGGAGGGGTTAATGAGCAGTTCTTC.

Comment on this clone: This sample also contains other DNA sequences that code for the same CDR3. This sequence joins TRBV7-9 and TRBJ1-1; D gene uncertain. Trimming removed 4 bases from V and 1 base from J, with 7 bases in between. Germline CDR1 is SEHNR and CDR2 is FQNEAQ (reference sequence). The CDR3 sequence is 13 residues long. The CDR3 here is CASSYTENTEAFF. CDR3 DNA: TGTGCCAGCAGCTATACCGAGAACACTGAAGCTTTCTTT.

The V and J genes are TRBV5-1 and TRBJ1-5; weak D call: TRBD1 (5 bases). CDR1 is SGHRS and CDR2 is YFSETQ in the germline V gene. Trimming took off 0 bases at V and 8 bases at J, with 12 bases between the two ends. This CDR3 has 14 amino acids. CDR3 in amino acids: CASSLGQGVEPQHF. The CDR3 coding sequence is TGCGCCAGCAGCTTGGGGCAGGGTGTTGAGCCCCAGCATTTT.

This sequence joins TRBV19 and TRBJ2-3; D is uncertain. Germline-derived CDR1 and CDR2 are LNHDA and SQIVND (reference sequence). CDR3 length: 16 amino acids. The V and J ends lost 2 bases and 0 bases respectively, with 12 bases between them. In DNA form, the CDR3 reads TGTGCCAGTAGTATACATGGCGGAAAGAGCACAGATACGCAGTATTTT. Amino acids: CASSIHGGKSTDTQYF. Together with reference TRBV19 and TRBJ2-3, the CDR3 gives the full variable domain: DGGITQSPKYLFRKEGQNVTLSCEQNLNHDAMYWYRQDPGQGLRLIYYSQIVNDFQKGDIAEGYSVSREKKESFPLTVTSAQKNPTAFYLCASSIHGGKSTDTQYFGPGTRLTVL.

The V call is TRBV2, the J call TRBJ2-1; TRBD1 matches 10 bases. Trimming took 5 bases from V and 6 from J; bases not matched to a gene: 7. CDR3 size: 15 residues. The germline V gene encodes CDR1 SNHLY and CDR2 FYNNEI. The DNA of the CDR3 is TGTGCCAGCAGTTACGACAGGGGGCTCAGCAATGAGCAGTTCTTC. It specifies CASSYDRGLSNEQFF.

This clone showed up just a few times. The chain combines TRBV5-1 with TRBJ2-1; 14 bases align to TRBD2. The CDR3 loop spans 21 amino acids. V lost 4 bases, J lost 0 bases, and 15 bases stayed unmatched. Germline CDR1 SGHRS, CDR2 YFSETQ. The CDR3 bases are TGCGCCAGCAGCCCCCAACCCGGGACTAGCGGGAGATGGGGCTCCTACAATGAGCAGTTCTTC. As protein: CASSPQPGTSGRWGSYNEQFF.

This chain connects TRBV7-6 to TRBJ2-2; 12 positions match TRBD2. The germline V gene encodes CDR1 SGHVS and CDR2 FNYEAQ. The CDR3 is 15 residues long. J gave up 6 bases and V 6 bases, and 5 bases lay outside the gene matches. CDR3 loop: CASRPGLAGSGELFF. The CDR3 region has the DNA TGTGCCAGCAGACCCGGACTAGCGGGATCCGGGGAGCTGTTTTTT.

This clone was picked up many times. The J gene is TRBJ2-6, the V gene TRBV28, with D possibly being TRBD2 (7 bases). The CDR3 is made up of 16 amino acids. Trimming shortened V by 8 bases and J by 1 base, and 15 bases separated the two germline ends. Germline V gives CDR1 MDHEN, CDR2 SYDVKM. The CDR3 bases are TGTGCCAGCGGCGTAGGGGGGGTGTCTGGGGCCAACGTCCTGACTTTC. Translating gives CASGVGGVSGANVLTF.

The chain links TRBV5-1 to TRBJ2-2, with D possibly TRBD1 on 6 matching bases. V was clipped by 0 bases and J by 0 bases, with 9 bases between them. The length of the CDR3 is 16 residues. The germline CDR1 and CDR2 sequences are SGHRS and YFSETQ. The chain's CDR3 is CASSLVGGANTGELFF. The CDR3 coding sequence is TGCGCCAGCAGCTTGGTTGGGGGCGCGAACACCGGGGAGCTGTTTTTT.

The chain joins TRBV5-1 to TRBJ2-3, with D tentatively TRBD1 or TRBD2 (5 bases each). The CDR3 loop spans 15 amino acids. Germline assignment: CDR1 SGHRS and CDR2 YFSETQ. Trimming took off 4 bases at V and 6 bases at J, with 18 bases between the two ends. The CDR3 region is CASSGLALGVDTQYF. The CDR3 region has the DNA TGCGCCAGCAGCGGCCTAGCCTTAGGGGTCGATACGCAGTATTTT.

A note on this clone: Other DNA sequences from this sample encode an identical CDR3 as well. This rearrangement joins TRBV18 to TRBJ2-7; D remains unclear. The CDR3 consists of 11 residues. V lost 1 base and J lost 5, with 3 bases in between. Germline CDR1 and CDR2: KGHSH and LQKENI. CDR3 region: CASSPRDEQYF. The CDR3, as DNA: TGTGCCAGCTCACCACGGGACGAGCAGTACTTC.

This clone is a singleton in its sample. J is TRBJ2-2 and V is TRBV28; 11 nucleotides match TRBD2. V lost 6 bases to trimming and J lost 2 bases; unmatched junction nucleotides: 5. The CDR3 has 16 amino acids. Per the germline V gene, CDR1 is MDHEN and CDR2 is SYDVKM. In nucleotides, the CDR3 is TGTGCCAGCAGGACGGGACTAGCGGATAACACCGGGGAGCTGTTTTTT. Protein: CASRTGLADNTGELFF.

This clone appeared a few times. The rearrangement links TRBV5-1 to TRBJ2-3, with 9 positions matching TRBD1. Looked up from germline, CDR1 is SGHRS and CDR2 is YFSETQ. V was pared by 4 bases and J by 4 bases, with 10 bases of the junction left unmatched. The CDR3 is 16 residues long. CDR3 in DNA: TGCGCCAGCAGCGGAACACAGGGGGCGACGGCAGATACGCAGTATTTT. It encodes CASSGTQGATADTQYF.

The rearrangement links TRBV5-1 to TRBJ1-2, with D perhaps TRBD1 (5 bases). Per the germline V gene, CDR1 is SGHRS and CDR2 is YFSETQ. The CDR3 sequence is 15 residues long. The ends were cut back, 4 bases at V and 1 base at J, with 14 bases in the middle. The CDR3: CASSRGDRDNYGYTF. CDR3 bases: TGCGCCAGCAGCCGGGGGGATCGGGATAACTATGGCTACACCTTC.

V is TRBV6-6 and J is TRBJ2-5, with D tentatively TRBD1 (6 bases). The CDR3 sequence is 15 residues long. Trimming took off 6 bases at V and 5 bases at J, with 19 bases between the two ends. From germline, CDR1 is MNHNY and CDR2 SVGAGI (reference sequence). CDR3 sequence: CASRPDRTIRETQYF. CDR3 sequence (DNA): TGTGCCAGCAGACCTGACAGGACCATCCGCGAGACCCAGTACTTC.

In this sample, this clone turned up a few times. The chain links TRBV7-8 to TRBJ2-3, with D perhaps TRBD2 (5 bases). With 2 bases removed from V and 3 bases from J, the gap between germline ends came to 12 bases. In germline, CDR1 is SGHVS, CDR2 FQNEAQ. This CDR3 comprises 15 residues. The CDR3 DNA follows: TGTGCCAGCAGCTTAAGGCACCAGCGGACAGATACGCAGTATTTT. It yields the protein CASSLRHQRTDTQYF.

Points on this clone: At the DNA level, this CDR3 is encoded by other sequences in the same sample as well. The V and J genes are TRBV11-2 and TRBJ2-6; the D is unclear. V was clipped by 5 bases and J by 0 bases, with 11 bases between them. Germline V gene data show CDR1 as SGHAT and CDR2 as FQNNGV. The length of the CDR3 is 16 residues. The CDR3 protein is CASSLGTSSGANVLTF. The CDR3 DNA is TGTGCCAGCAGCCTAGGTACATCCTCTGGGGCCAACGTCCTGACTTTC.

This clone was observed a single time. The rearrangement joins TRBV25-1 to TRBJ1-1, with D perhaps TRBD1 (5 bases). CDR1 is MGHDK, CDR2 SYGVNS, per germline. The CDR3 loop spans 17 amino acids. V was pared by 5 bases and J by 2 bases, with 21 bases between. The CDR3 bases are TGTGCCAGCAGTCCCCTGCCCGGGACCGATTCTAACACTGAAGCTTTCTTT. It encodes CASSPLPGTDSNTEAFF.

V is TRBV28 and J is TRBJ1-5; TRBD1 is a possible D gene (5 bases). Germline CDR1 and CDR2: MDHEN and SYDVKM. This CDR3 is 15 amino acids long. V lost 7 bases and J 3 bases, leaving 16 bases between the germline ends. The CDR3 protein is CASKDWDRDNQPQHF. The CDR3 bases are TGTGCCAGCAAAGATTGGGACCGGGACAATCAGCCCCAGCATTTT. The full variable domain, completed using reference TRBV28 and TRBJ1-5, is DVKVTQSSRYLVKRTGEKVFLECVQDMDHENMFWYRQDPGLGLRLIYFSYDVKMKEKGDIPEGYSVSREKKERFSLILESASTNQTSMYLCASKDWDRDNQPQHFGDGTRLSIL.

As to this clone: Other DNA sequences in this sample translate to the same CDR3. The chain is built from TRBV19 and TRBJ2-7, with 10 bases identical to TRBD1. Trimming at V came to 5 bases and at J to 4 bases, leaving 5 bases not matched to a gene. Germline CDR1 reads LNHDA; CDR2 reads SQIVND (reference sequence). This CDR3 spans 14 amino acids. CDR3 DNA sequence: TGTGCCAGTAGTCGGACAGGGGGTCGGTACGAGCAGTACTTC. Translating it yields CASSRTGGRYEQYF. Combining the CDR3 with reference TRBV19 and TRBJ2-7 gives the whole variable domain DGGITQSPKYLFRKEGQNVTLSCEQNLNHDAMYWYRQDPGQGLRLIYYSQIVNDFQKGDIAEGYSVSREKKESFPLTVTSAQKNPTAFYLCASSRTGGRYEQYFGPGTRLTVT.

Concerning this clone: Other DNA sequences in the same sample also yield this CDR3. The CDR3 DNA follows: TGCGCCAGCAGCTTGGTGGAAGAGACCCAGTACTTC. Translating gives CASSLVEETQYF. The V and J genes are TRBV5-1 and TRBJ2-5; D ambiguous. The CDR3 totals 12 residues. Germline V CDR1 and CDR2: SGHRS, YFSETQ. V was shortened by 0 bases and J by 3 bases, with 3 bases between the two germline ends.

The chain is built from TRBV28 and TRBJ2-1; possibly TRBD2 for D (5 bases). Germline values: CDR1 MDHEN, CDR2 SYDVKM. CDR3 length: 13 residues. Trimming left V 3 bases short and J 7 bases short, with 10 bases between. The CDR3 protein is CASSFRGLNEQFF. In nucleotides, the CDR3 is TGTGCCAGCAGTTTTCGGGGTCTGAATGAGCAGTTCTTC.

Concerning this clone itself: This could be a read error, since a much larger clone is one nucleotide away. The CDR3 loop is CASSLEENTEAFF. The CDR3 nucleotides read TGTGCCAGCAGCTTAGAGGAGAACACTGAAGCTTTCTTT. This chain links TRBV7-8 with TRBJ1-1; D is uncertain. The CDR3 extends over 13 amino acids. Germline V gene sequence: CDR1 SGHVS, CDR2 FQNEAQ. V shed 1 base and J shed 1 base, with 4 bases lying between them.

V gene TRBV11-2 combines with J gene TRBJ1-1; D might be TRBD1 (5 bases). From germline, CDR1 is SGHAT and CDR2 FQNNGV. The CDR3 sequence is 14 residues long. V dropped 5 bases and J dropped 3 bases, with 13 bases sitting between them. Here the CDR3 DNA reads TGTGCCAGCAGCCTAGCCGGGACGCACACTGAAGCTTTCTTT. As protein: CASSLAGTHTEAFF.

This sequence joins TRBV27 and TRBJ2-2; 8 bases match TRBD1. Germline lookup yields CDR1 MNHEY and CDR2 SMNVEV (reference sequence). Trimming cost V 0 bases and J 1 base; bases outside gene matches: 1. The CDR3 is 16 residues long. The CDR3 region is CASSLSGTGNTGELFF. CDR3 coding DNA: TGTGCCAGCAGTTTATCGGGGACAGGGAACACCGGGGAGCTGTTTTTT.

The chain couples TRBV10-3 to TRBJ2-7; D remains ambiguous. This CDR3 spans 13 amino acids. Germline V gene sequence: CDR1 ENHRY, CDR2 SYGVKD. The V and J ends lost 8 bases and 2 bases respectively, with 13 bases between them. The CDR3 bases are TGTGCCATCTCCGGCGCAGACCCCTACGAGCAGTACTTC. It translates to CAISGADPYEQYF.